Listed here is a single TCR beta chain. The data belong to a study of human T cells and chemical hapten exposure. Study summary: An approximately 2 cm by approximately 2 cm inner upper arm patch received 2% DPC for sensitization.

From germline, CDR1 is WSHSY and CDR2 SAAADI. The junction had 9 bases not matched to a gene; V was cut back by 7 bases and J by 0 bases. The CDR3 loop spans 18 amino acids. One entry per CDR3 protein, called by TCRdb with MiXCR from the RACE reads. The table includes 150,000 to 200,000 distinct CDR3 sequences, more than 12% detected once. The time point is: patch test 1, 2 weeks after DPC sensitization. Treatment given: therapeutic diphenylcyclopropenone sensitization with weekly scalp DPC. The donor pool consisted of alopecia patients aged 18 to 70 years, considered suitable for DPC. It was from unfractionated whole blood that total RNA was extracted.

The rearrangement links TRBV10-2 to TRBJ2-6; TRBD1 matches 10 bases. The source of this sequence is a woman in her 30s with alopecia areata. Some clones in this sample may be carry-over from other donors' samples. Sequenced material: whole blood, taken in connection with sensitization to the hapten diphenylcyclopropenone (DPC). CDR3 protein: CASKATGGAGSGANVLTF. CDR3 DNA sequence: TGCGCCAGCAAGGCGACAGGGGGCGCGGGCTCTGGGGCCAACGTCCTGACTTTC.